This entry features one T cell receptor beta chain sequence. A read error may produce the germline difference seen at one junction end. The germline V gene has CDR1 SGDLS and CDR2 YYNGEE. The CDR3 length is 14 residues. This sample stems from a study of CD8 T cells in ankylosing spondylitis. TCRdb ran MiXCR on the 5' RACE reads and lists one entry per CDR3 protein. The sample includes over 200,000 distinct CDR3 sequences, 10% of them seen just once. Material for sequencing was blood, either unsorted or a sorted T cell fraction (not recorded which). This sequence was found in a male donor with ankylosing spondylitis or in good health (not recorded which). The chain links TRBV9 to TRBJ2-5; D might be TRBD2 (6 bases). The CDR3 coding sequence is TGTGCCAGCGGCGTTACCGGGACTCAAGAGACCCAGTACTTC. Amino acid sequence: CASGVTGTQETQYF.